Listed here are 32 T cell receptor beta chains from one sample, sequenced in a study of cytomegalovirus exposure and HLA in healthy donors. Use of 60 Vbeta and 13 Jbeta primers characterized the PCR. Assay used: immunoSEQ multiplex PCR; TCRdb lists only in-frame clones, some missing. The table includes approximately 170,000 clones, 60% to 85% detected once. The specimen sequenced was PBMCs. The receptors originated from a female donor in good health and CMV-seronegative.

The chain joins TRBV5-1 to TRBJ2-5; possible D gene TRBD2, 5 bases. CDR1 and CDR2 (germline): SGHRS, YFSETQ. CDR3 length: 15 amino acids. V was cut by 1 base and J by 4 bases, with 14 bases left in between. The CDR3 region has the DNA TGCGCCAGCAGCTTGAGCGGAGTTCGAGGAGAGACCCAGTACTTC. Its translation: CASSLSGVRGETQYF.

V is TRBV6-5 and J is TRBJ2-1; weak D call: TRBD1 (6 bases). The CDR3 has 14 amino acids. Germline V lookup: CDR1 MNHEY, CDR2 SVGAGI. V was pared by 4 bases and J by 8 bases, with 15 bases between. CDR3 region: CASSSLAGDYEQFF. CDR3 sequence (DNA): TGTGCCAGCAGTTCCCTCGCAGGGGATTATGAGCAGTTCTTC.

Only a few counts were recorded for this clone. V usage is TRBV9 and J usage is TRBJ1-2, with unresolved D. This CDR3 is 13 amino acids long. Germline V gene lookup returns CDR1 SGDLS and CDR2 YYNGEE. Trimming took off 0 bases at V and 4 bases at J, with 7 bases between the two ends. CDR3 loop: CASSVGSIYGYTF. CDR3 in DNA: TGTGCCAGCAGCGTAGGGAGCATCTATGGCTACACCTTC.

The table lists this clone with a count of one. The V gene is TRBV7-9, the J gene TRBJ2-3; 9 bases line up with TRBD1. V was pared by 2 bases and J by 4 bases, with 4 bases of the junction left unmatched. CDR3 length: 15 residues. Germline CDR1 SEHNR, CDR2 FQNEAQ (reference sequence). The CDR3 region is CASSLTGGVADTQYF. CDR3 in DNA: TGTGCCAGCAGCTTAACAGGGGGCGTAGCAGATACGCAGTATTTT.

The chain links TRBV9 to TRBJ2-3; 8 nucleotides agree with TRBD2. The CDR3 covers 16 residues. In germline, CDR1 is SGDLS, CDR2 YYNGEE. The junction had 7 bases not matched to a gene; V was cut back by 1 base and J by 3 bases. The CDR3 DNA sequence: TGTGCCAGCAGCGTACTCTCATCGGGGGGGACAGATACGCAGTATTTT. Residues: CASSVLSSGGTDTQYF. The entire variable domain, with the rest obtained from reference TRBV9 and TRBJ2-3, is as follows: DSGVTQTPKHLITATGQRVTLRCSPRSGDLSVYWYQQSLDQGLQFLIQYYNGEERAKGNILERFSAQQFPDLHSELNLSSLELGDSALYFCASSVLSSGGTDTQYFGPGTRLTVL.

The genes are TRBV6-5 and TRBJ2-7, with 14 bases lining up with TRBD2. Germline V gene data show CDR1 as MNHEY and CDR2 as SVGAGI. The CDR3 consists of 15 residues. V dropped 4 bases and J dropped 6; count of bases not matched to a gene: 5. DNA of the CDR3: TGTGCCAGCAGTTCCCGACTAGCGGGGGGGTCCGAGCAGTACTTC. Translating it yields CASSSRLAGGSEQYF.

This clone appeared a few times. The J gene is TRBJ2-2, the V gene TRBV29-1; D is perhaps TRBD1 (6 bases). With 6 bases removed from V and 2 bases from J, the gap between germline ends came to 13 bases. There are 14 residues in the CDR3. Germline V lookup: CDR1 SQVTM, CDR2 ANQGSEA. CDR3 residues: CSVGRGDNTGELFF. For the CDR3, the DNA is TGCAGCGTCGGCAGGGGAGATAACACCGGGGAGCTGTTTTTT.

V gene TRBV13 combines with J gene TRBJ1-6; the match to TRBD1 covers 8 bases. CDR3 size: 15 residues. Germline V gives CDR1 PRHDT, CDR2 FYEKMQ (reference sequence). V dropped 4 bases and J dropped 4; count of bases not matched to a gene: 3. The CDR3: CASSSGTGYNSPLHF. CDR3 DNA: TGTGCCAGCAGCTCAGGGACAGGATATAATTCACCCCTCCACTTT.

The chain recombines TRBV27 with TRBJ2-5; 8 nucleotides align to TRBD2. The CDR3 spans 14 residues. Trimming removed 2 bases from V and 4 bases from J; junction bases left unmatched: 3. Germline CDR1 and CDR2: MNHEY and SMNVEV (reference sequence). CDR3 in amino acids: CASSLAGGRETQYF. In DNA, the CDR3 is TGTGCCAGCAGTTTAGCGGGGGGTCGAGAGACCCAGTACTTC.

This clone was recorded a few times. The genes are TRBV27 and TRBJ2-2; 8 nucleotides align to TRBD2. The CDR3 length is 15 residues. The trim removed 6 bases at V and 5 bases at J, leaving 8 bases unmatched. The germline V gene has CDR1 MNHEY and CDR2 SMNVEV (reference sequence). CDR3 coding DNA: TGTGCCAGCAGCCCCAGGAGCGGGAGAACCGGGGAGCTGTTTTTT. Its protein is CASSPRSGRTGELFF.

The V gene is TRBV14, the J gene TRBJ1-1; TRBD1 matches 11 bases. After removal of 1 base from V and 4 bases from J, the junction contained 2 bases not matched to a gene. This CDR3 spans 15 amino acids. Germline CDR1 reads SGHDN; CDR2 reads FVKESK. The CDR3 is CASSQVGQGGTEAFF. CDR3 sequence (DNA): TGTGCCAGCAGCCAAGTGGGACAGGGGGGCACTGAAGCTTTCTTT.

This chain connects TRBV6-6 to TRBJ2-1; TRBD2 aligns across 10 bases. CDR3 length: 15 amino acids. Trimming cost V 7 bases and J 2 bases; bases outside gene matches: 5. The germline V gene has CDR1 MNHNY and CDR2 SVGAGI (reference sequence). The CDR3 DNA reads as TGTGCCAGCACGCCAGCGGGAGGGCCCTACAATGAGCAGTTCTTC. This translates into CASTPAGGPYNEQFF.

The V call is TRBV29-1, the J call TRBJ1-1, with D maybe TRBD1 (5 bases). The V and J ends lost 4 bases and 7 bases respectively, with 16 bases between them. The CDR3 runs 13 residues. CDR1 and CDR2 (germline): SQVTM, ANQGSEA. CDR3 nucleotides: TGCAGCGTTGTCCAGGGTGTTACCGTTGAAGCTTTCTTT. Protein sequence: CSVVQGVTVEAFF.

The V gene is TRBV7-6, the J gene TRBJ2-7; 7 bases map to TRBD2. CDR1 is SGHVS, CDR2 FNYEAQ, per germline. V was pared by 1 base and J by 2 bases, with 8 bases of the junction left unmatched. This CDR3 has 16 amino acids. In nucleotides, the CDR3 is TGTGCCAGCAGCTTAGAGAGCGGGGCGGTACCCTACGAGCAGTACTTC. Its protein product is CASSLESGAVPYEQYF.

This sequence joins TRBV30 and TRBJ2-5; 9 bases agree with TRBD2. The J call is in doubt because the DNA end fits TRBJ2-7 better. The length of the CDR3 is 15 residues. In germline, CDR1 is GTSNPN, CDR2 SVGIG (reference sequence). CDR3: CAWERGAGGSYEQYF. The CDR3, as DNA: TGTGCCTGGGAGCGGGGAGCGGGAGGCTCCTACGAGCAGTACTTC.

The V call is TRBV19, the J call TRBJ2-5; TRBD2 agrees at 9 bases. The V and J ends lost 6 bases and 5 bases, in that order; junction bases with no gene match: 10. This CDR3 contains 15 residues. Germline CDR1 is LNHDA and CDR2 is SQIVND (reference sequence). CDR3 in amino acids: CASRSQAGGRETQYF. The CDR3 region has the DNA TGTGCCAGTAGAAGCCAAGCGGGGGGACGCGAGACCCAGTACTTC.

This clone was observed a few times. The genes are TRBV19 and TRBJ2-7, with D perhaps TRBD2 (6 bases). There are 15 residues in the CDR3. Trimming removed 0 bases from V and 2 bases from J, with 11 bases in between. CDR1 and CDR2 (germline): LNHDA, SQIVND (reference sequence). The CDR3 is CASSIDSGTTYEQYF. The DNA for the CDR3 is TGTGCCAGTAGTATAGATAGCGGAACCACCTACGAGCAGTACTTC.

The chain joins TRBV10-3 to TRBJ2-7; D is unresolved. The V gene's germline CDR1 is ENHRY and CDR2 SYGVKD. The CDR3 consists of 14 residues. V lost 10 bases and J 0 bases, leaving 16 bases between the germline ends. The CDR3 sequence is CATHDMLSSYEQYF. The CDR3 DNA sequence: TGTGCCACCCATGACATGTTAAGCTCCTACGAGCAGTACTTC.

V gene TRBV5-4 combines with J gene TRBJ2-1, with a tentative D call TRBD1 (6 bases). This CDR3 contains 15 residues. CDR1 SGHNT and CDR2 YYREEE come from the germline V gene (reference sequence). V was trimmed by 4 bases and J by 10 bases, leaving 21 bases between them. The CDR3 DNA follows: TGTGCCAGCAGCCCACAGGGAATAATGGCTAACGAGCAGTTCTTC. Its protein product is CASSPQGIMANEQFF. Together with reference TRBV5-4 and TRBJ2-1, the CDR3 gives the full variable domain: ETGVTQSPTHLIKTRGQQVTLRCSSQSGHNTVSWYQQALGQGPQFIFQYYREEENGRGNFPPRFSGLQFPNYSSELNVNALELDDSALYLCASSPQGIMANEQFFGPGTRLTVL.

The chain combines TRBV7-2 with TRBJ1-3; weak D call: TRBD1 (5 bases). Trimming pared 4 bases from V and 0 bases from J, leaving 7 bases between. Looked up from germline, CDR1 is SGHTA and CDR2 is FQGNSA. This CDR3 comprises 14 residues. The CDR3 coding sequence is TGTGCCAGCAGCTCGCAGGGCTCTGGAAACACCATATATTTT. Translated: CASSSQGSGNTIYF.

The V call is TRBV30, the J call TRBJ1-1; perhaps TRBD1 as D (6 bases). Germline-derived CDR1 and CDR2 are GTSNPN and SVGIG (reference sequence). V gave up 0 bases and J gave up 1 base, with 6 bases separating them. The CDR3 loop spans 13 amino acids. This chain's CDR3 is CAWSVGANTEAFF. The CDR3 DNA is TGTGCCTGGAGTGTGGGGGCGAACACTGAAGCTTTCTTT.

The V gene is TRBV30, the J gene TRBJ1-2, with D perhaps matching TRBD1 (6 bases). The V gene's germline CDR1 is GTSNPN and CDR2 SVGIG (reference sequence). V was cut by 5 bases and J by 4 bases, with 14 bases left in between. CDR3 length: 13 amino acids. This chain's CDR3 is CAWRGQLIYGYTF. CDR3 sequence (DNA): TGTGCCTGGCGTGGACAGCTTATCTATGGCTACACCTTC.

CDR3 sequence reads: CATSPIRDRTWEQYF. CDR3 nucleotides: TGTGCCACCAGCCCCATCCGGGACAGGACTTGGGAGCAGTACTTC. The chain combines TRBV15 with TRBJ2-7, with 8 bases matching TRBD1. The CDR3 sequence is 15 residues long. CDR1 is LNHNV, CDR2 YYDKDF, per germline (reference sequence). V lost 5 bases, J lost 7 bases, and 13 bases stayed unmatched.

This chain joins TRBV29-1 and TRBJ2-1, with TRBD2 as a possible D gene (5 bases). Germline lookup yields CDR1 SQVTM and CDR2 ANQGSEA. Trimming took off 7 bases at V and 11 bases at J, with 15 bases between the two ends. This CDR3 region has 11 residues. CDR3 DNA: TGCAGCGACTCAGTGCGGGCTAAGCAGTTCTTC. It translates to CSDSVRAKQFF.

The V call is TRBV28, the J call TRBJ2-6, with 9 bases fitting TRBD1. This CDR3 comprises 18 residues. V lost 4 bases, J lost 0 bases, and 7 bases stayed unmatched. Germline V gene data show CDR1 as MDHEN and CDR2 as SYDVKM. CDR3 sequence (DNA): TGTGCCAGCAGTTCACCACAGGGGGCAATCTCTGGGGCCAACGTCCTGACTTTC. Translation: CASSSPQGAISGANVLTF.

This clone was counted a single time. The rearrangement uses TRBV5-4 and TRBJ2-5, with 8 bases aligning to TRBD1. The CDR3 has 15 residues. V lost 0 bases, J lost 3 bases, and 4 bases stayed unmatched. Germline CDR1 is SGHNT and CDR2 is YYREEE (reference sequence). In DNA, the CDR3 is TGTGCCAGCAGCTTGGGGACAGGGAGGAAAGAGACCCAGTACTTC. Its translation is CASSLGTGRKETQYF. The complete variable domain, with remaining parts taken from reference TRBV5-4 and TRBJ2-5, reads ETGVTQSPTHLIKTRGQQVTLRCSSQSGHNTVSWYQQALGQGPQFIFQYYREEENGRGNFPPRFSGLQFPNYSSELNVNALELDDSALYLCASSLGTGRKETQYFGPGTRLLVL.

The chain has TRBV28 and TRBJ1-1, with D maybe TRBD1 (6 bases). V was pared by 8 bases and J by 0 bases, with 19 bases between. CDR3 size: 16 residues. Germline V gene lookup returns CDR1 MDHEN and CDR2 SYDVKM. The CDR3 spells CASLLGATILNTEAFF. Here the CDR3 DNA reads TGTGCCAGCCTCTTGGGGGCAACCATTTTGAACACTGAAGCTTTCTTT.

The chain couples TRBV7-2 to TRBJ1-2; 7 bases map to TRBD1. Germline assignment: CDR1 SGHTA and CDR2 FQGNSA. The CDR3 has 15 residues. V lost 1 base to trimming and J lost 5 bases; unmatched junction nucleotides: 7. CDR3: CASSLVRGTEYGYTF. CDR3 sequence (DNA): TGTGCCAGCAGCTTAGTACGTGGGACAGAATATGGCTACACCTTC.

V usage is TRBV19 and J usage is TRBJ2-3; TRBD1 is a possible D gene (6 bases). V was shortened by 3 bases and J by 4 bases, with 17 bases between the two germline ends. CDR3 length: 16 residues. Germline V lookup: CDR1 LNHDA, CDR2 SQIVND (reference sequence). The CDR3: CASSIGAGVFADTQYF. For the CDR3, the DNA is TGTGCCAGTAGTATTGGGGCAGGGGTATTCGCAGATACGCAGTATTTT.

This chain links TRBV9 with TRBJ2-5; 13 bases agree with TRBD2. Per the germline V gene, CDR1 is SGDLS and CDR2 is YYNGEE. CDR3 length: 18 amino acids. With V trimmed by 2 bases and J by 4 bases, 11 bases remained unmatched. The CDR3 DNA follows: TGTGCCAGCAGCGTCGCACTAGCGGGAGGGCCTGTGGGAGAGACCCAGTACTTC. Protein sequence: CASSVALAGGPVGETQYF. The full variable domain, with the rest looked up from reference TRBV9 and TRBJ2-5, is DSGVTQTPKHLITATGQRVTLRCSPRSGDLSVYWYQQSLDQGLQFLIQYYNGEERAKGNILERFSAQQFPDLHSELNLSSLELGDSALYFCASSVALAGGPVGETQYFGPGTRLLVL.

The rearrangement uses TRBV15 and TRBJ1-1; tentative D call: TRBD1 (5 bases). The V gene's germline CDR1 is LNHNV and CDR2 YYDKDF (reference sequence). V was trimmed by 1 base and J by 6 bases, leaving 9 bases between them. CDR3 length equals 13 residues. The CDR3 nucleotides are TGTGCCACCAGCAGAGCGGGGGAGGCTGAAGCTTTCTTT. Protein sequence: CATSRAGEAEAFF.

The chain links TRBV19 to TRBJ2-7; TRBD1 agrees at 7 bases. The V gene's germline CDR1 is LNHDA and CDR2 SQIVND (reference sequence). This CDR3 has 13 residues. V shed 6 bases, J shed 2 bases, and the junction held 4 bases outside the gene matches. This CDR3 reads CASSRDRAYEQYF. CDR3 nucleotide sequence: TGTGCCAGTAGCAGAGACAGGGCCTACGAGCAGTACTTC.